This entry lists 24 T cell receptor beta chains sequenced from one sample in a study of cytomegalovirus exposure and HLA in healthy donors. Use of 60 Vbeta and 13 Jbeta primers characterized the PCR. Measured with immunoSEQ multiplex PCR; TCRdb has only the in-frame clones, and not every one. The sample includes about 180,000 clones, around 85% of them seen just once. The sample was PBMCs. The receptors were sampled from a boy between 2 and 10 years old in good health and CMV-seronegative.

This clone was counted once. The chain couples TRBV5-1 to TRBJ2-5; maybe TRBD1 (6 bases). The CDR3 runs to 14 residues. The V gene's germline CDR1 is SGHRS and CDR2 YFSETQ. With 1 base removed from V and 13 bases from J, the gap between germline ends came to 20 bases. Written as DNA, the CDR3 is TGCGCCAGCAGCTTGCAGGGGACGTTCCCTCCACGGTACTTC. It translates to CASSLQGTFPPRYF.

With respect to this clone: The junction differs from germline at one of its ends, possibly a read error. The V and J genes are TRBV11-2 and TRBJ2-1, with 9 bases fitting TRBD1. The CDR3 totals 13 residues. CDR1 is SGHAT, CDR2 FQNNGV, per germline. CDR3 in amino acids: CASSLDRQGVLLF. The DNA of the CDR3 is TGTGCCAGCAGCTTAGATCGACAGGGGGTCCTCCTCTTC.

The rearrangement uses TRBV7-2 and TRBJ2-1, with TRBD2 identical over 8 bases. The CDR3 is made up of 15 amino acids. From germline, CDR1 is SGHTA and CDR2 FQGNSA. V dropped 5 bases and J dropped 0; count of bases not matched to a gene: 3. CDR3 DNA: TGTGCCAGCAGCCTTAGCGGGGACTCCTACAATGAGCAGTTCTTC. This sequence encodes CASSLSGDSYNEQFF.

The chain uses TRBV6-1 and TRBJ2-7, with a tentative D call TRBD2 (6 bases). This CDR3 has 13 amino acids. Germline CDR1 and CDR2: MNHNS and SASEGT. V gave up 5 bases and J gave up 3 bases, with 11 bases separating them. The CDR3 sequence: CASSPAGIYEQYV. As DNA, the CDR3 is TGTGCCAGCAGTCCCGCGGGAATCTACGAGCAGTACGTC.

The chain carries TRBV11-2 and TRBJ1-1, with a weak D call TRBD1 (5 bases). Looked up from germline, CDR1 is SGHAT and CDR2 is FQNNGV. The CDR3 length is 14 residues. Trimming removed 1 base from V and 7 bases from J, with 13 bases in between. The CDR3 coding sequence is TGTGCCAGCAGCTTAGTAATGGGGCAGAGTGAAGCTTTCTTT. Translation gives CASSLVMGQSEAFF.

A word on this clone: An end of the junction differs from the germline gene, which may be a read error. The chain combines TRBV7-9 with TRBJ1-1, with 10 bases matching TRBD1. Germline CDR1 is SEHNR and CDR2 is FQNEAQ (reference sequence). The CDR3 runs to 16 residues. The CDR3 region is CSSSSTTRDRGSEAFF. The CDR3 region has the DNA TGTTCCAGCAGCTCCACCACCCGGGACAGGGGATCTGAAGCTTTCTTT.

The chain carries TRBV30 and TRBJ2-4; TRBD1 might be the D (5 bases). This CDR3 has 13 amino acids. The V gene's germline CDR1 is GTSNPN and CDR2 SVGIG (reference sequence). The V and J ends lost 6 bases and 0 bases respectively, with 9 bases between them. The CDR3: CACTGLAKNIQYF. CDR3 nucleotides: TGTGCCTGCACAGGATTAGCCAAAAACATTCAGTACTTC.

CDR3 sequence (DNA): TGTGCCAGCAGCCTCGGGGGTTCTGCCTACGAGCAGTACTTC. This encodes CASSLGGSAYEQYF. V is TRBV7-2 and J is TRBJ2-7, with D maybe TRBD2 (6 bases). Trimming pared 5 bases from V and 2 bases from J, leaving 13 bases between. This CDR3 region has 14 residues. CDR1 and CDR2 (germline): SGHTA, FQGNSA.

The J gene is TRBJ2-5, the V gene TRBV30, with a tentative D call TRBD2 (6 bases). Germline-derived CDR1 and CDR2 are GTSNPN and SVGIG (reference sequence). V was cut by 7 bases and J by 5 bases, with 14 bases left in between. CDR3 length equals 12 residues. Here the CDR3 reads CAFKAGSETQYF. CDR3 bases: TGTGCCTTCAAGGCGGGATCGGAGACCCAGTACTTC.

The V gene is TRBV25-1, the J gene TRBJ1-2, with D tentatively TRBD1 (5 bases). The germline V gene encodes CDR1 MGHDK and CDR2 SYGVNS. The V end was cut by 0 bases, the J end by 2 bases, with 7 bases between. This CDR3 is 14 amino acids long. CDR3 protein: CASSEYGGNYGYTF. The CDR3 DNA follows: TGTGCCAGCAGTGAATACGGGGGGAACTATGGCTACACCTTC.

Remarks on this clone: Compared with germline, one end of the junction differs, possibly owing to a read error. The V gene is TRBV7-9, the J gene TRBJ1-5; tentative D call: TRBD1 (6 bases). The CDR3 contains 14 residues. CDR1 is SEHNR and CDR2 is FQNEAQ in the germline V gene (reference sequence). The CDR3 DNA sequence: TGTTCCAGCAGCAAGGGGGGGGATAATCAGCCCCAGCATTTT. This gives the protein CSSSKGGDNQPQHF.

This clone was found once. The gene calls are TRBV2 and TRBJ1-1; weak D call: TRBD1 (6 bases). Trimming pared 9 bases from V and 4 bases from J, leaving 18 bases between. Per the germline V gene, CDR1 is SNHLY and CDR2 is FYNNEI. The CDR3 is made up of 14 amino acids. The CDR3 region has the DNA TGTGCCAGTAAACAGGGACCTGAAGGCACTGAAGCTTTCTTT. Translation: CASKQGPEGTEAFF.

The CDR3 nucleotides are TGTGCCAGCAGCTCAACAGGGATTCGGAACACTGAAGCTTTCTTT. It translates to CASSSTGIRNTEAFF. The genes are TRBV11-3 and TRBJ1-1; TRBD1 is a possible D gene (6 bases). The germline V gene has CDR1 SGHNT and CDR2 YENEEA. V gave up 4 bases and J gave up 1 base, with 13 bases separating them. The CDR3 loop spans 15 amino acids.

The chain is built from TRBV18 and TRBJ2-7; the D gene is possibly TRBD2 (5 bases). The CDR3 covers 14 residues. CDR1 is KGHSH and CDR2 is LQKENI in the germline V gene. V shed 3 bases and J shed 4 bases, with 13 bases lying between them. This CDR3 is CASSPAGGGYEQYV. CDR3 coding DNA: TGTGCCAGCTCACCGGCAGGAGGTGGATACGAGCAGTACGTC.

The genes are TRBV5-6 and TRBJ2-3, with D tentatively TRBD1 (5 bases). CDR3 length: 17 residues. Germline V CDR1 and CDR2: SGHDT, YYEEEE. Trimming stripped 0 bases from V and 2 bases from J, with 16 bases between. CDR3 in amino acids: CASSLALMTDTTDTQYF. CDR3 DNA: TGTGCCAGCAGCTTGGCCTTAATGACAGACACCACAGATACGCAGTATTTT.

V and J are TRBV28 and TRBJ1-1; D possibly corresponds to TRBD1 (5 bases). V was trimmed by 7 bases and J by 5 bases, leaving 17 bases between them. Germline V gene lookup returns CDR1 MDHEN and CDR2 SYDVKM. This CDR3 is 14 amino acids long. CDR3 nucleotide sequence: TGTGCCAGCACCCCCGGACACCCAGGGACTGAAGCTTTCTTT. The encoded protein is CASTPGHPGTEAFF.

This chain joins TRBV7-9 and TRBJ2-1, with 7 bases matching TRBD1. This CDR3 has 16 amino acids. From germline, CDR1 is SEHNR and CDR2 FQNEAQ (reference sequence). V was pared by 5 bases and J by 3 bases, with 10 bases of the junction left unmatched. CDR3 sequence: CASSPSGQKNYNEQFF. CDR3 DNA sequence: TGTGCCAGCAGCCCTTCGGGACAGAAAAACTACAATGAGCAGTTCTTC.

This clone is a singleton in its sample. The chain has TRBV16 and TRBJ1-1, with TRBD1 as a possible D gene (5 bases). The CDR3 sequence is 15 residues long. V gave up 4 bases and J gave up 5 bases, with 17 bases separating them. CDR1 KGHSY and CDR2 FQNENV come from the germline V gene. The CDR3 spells CASSPPSGRGTEAFF. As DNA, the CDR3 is TGTGCCAGCAGCCCCCCCTCGGGGAGGGGTACTGAAGCTTTCTTT.

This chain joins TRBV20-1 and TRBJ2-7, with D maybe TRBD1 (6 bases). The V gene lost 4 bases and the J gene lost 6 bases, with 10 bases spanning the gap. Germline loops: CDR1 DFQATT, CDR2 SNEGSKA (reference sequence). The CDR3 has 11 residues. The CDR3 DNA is TGCAGTGCTAAACAGGGTACCGAGCAGTACGTC. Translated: CSAKQGTEQYV.

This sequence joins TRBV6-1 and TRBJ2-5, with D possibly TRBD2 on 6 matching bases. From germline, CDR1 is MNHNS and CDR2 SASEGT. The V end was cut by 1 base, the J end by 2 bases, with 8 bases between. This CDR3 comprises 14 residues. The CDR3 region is CASSEGAGQETQYF. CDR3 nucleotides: TGTGCCAGCAGTGAAGGGGCGGGACAAGAGACCCAGTACTTC.

CDR3 DNA sequence: TGTGCCACCAAACAGGGTACCAGTCAGCCCCAGCATTTT. Amino acid sequence: CATKQGTSQPQHF. The chain couples TRBV6-5 to TRBJ1-5; tentatively, D is TRBD1 (6 bases). The CDR3 has 13 amino acids. The germline V gene encodes CDR1 MNHEY and CDR2 SVGAGI. Trimming pared 10 bases from V and 6 bases from J, leaving 16 bases between.

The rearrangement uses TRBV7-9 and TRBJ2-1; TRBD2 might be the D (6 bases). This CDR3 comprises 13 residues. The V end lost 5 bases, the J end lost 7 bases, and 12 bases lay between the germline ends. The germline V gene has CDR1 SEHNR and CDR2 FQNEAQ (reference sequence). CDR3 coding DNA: TGTGCCAGCAGCCAATCGGAGGGAAATGAGCAGTTCTTC. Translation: CASSQSEGNEQFF. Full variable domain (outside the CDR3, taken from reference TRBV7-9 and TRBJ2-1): DTGVSQNPRHKITKRGQNVTFRCDPISEHNRLYWYRQTLGQGPEFLTYFQNEAQLEKSRLLSDRFSAERPKGSFSTLEIQRTEQGDSAMYLCASSQSEGNEQFFGPGTRLTVL.

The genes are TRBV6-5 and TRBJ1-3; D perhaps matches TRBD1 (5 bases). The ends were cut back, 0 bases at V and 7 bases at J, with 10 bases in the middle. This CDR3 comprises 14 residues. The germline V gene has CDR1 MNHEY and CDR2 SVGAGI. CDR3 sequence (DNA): TGTGCCAGCAGTTACTCAGGGGTCGGGAACACCATATATTTT. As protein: CASSYSGVGNTIYF.

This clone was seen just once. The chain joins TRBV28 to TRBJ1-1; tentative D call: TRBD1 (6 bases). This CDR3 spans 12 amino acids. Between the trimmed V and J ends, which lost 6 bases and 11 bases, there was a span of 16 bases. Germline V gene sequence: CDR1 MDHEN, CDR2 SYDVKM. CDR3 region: CASSLPGRGAFF. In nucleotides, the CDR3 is TGTGCCAGCAGCTTACCGGGGAGGGGGGCTTTCTTT.